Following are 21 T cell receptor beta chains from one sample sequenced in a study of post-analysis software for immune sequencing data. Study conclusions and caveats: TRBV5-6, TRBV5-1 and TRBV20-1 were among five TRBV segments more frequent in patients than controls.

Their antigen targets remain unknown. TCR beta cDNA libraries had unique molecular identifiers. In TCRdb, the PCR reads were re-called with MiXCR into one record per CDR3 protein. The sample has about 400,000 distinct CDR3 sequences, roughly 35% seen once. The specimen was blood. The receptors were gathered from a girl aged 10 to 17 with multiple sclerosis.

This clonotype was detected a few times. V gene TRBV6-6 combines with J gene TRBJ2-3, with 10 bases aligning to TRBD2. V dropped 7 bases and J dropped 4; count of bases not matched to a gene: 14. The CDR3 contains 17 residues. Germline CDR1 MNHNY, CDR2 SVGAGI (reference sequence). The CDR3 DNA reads TGTGCCAGCACCCTTTCTGGGGCTAGCGGGGGATCAGATACGCAGTATTTT. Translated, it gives CASTLSGASGGSDTQYF.

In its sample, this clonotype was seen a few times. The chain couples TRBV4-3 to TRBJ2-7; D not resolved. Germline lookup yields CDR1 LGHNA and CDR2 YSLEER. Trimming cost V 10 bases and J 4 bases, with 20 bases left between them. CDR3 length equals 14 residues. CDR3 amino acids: CATPNLSGPYEQYF. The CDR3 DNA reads TGCGCCACCCCCAACTTATCCGGACCTTACGAGCAGTACTTC.

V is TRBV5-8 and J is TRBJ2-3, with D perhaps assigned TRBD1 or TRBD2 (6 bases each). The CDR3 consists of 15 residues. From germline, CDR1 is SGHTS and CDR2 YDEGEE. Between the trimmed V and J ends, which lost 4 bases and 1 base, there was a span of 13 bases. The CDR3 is CASSRAGHRTDTQYF. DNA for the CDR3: TGTGCCAGCAGCCGGGCGGGACACCGCACAGATACGCAGTATTTT.

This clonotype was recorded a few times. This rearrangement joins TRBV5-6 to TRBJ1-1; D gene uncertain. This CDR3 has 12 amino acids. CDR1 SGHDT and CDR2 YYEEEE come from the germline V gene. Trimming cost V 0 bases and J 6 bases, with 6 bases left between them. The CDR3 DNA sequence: TGTGCCAGCAGCTTGGGAGAGCCTGAAGCTTTCTTT. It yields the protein CASSLGEPEAFF. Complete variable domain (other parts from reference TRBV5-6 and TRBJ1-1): DAGVTQSPTHLIKTRGQQVTLRCSPKSGHDTVSWYQQALGQGPQFIFQYYEEEERQRGNFPDRFSGHQFPNYSSELNVNALLLGDSALYLCASSLGEPEAFFGQGTRLTVV.

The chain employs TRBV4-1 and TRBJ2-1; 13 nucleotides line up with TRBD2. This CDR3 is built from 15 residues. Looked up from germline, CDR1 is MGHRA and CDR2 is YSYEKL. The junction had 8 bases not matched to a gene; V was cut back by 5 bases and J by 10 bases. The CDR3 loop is CASSSGLAGPEEQFF. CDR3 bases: TGCGCCAGCAGCTCGGGACTAGCGGGGCCCGAGGAGCAGTTCTTC.

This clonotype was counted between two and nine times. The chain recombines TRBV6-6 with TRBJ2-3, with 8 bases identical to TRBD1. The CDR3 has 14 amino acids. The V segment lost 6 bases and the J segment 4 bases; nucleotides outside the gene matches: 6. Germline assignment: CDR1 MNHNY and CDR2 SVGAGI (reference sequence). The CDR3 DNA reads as TGTGCCAGCAGGAGGTCAGGGGGCGCAGATACGCAGTATTTT. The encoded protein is CASRRSGGADTQYF.

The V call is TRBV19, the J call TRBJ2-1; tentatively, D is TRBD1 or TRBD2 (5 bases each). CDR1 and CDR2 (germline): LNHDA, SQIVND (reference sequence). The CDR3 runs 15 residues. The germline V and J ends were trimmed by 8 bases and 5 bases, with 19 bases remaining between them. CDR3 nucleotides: TGTGCCAGTGCGAGGGGTAGCGTTGGCAACAATGAGCAGTTCTTC. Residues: CASARGSVGNNEQFF.

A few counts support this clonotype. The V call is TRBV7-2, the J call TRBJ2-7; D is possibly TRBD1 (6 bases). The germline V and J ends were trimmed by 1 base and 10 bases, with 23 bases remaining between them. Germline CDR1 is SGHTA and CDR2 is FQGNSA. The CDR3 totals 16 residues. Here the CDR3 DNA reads TGTGCCAGCAGCTTAGAGGTCGGCAGGGGCCTTCTACGACAGTACTTC. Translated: CASSLEVGRGLLRQYF. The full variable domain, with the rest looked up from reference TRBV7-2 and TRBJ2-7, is GAGVSQSPSNKVTEKGKDVELRCDPISGHTALYWYRQSLGQGLEFLIYFQGNSAPDKSGLPSDRFSAERTGGSVSTLTIQRTQQEDSAVYLCASSLEVGRGLLRQYFGPGTRLTVT.

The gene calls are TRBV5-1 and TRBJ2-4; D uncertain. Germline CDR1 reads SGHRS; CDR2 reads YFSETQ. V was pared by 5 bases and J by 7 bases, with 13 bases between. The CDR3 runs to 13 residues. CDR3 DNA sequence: TGCGCCAGCAGATATGAATGGGGTAACATTCAGTACTTC. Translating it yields CASRYEWGNIQYF.

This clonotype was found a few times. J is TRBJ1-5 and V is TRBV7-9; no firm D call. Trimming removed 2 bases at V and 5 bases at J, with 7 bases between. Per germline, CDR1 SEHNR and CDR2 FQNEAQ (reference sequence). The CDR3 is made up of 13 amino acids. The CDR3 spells CASSLHVDQPQHF. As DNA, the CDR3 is TGTGCCAGCAGCTTACACGTCGATCAGCCCCAGCATTTT.

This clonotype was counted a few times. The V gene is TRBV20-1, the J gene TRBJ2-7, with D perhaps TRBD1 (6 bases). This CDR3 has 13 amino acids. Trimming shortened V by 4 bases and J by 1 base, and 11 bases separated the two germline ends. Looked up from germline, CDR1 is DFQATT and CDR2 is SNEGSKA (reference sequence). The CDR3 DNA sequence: TGCAGTGCTAAGGGGGACGCATCCTACGAGCAGTACTTC. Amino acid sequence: CSAKGDASYEQYF.

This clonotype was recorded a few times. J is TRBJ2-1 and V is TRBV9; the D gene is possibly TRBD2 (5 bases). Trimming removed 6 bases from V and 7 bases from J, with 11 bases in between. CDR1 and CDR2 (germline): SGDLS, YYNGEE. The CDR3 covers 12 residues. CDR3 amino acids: CASTPLVNEQFF. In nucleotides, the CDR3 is TGTGCCAGCACCCCACTAGTTAATGAGCAGTTCTTC.

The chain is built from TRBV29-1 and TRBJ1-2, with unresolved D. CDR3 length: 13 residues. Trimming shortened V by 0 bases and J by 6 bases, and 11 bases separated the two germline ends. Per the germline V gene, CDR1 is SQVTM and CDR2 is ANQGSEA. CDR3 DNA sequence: TGCAGCGTTGAAGATAAGGGAGCGGATGGCTACACCTTC. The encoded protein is CSVEDKGADGYTF.

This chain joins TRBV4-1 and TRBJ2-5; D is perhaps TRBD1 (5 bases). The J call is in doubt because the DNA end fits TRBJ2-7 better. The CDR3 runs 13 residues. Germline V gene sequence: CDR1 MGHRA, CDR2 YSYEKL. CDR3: CASTRIQGGEQYF. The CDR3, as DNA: TGCGCCAGCACCCGAATTCAGGGCGGCGAGCAGTACTTC.

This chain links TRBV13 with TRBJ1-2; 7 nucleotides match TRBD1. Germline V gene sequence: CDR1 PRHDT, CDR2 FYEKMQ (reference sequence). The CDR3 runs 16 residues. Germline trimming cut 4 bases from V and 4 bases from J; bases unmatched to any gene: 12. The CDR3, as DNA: TGTGCCAGCAGCTCCACAGGGACAGTGCTTGGCTATGGCTACACCTTC. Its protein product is CASSSTGTVLGYGYTF.

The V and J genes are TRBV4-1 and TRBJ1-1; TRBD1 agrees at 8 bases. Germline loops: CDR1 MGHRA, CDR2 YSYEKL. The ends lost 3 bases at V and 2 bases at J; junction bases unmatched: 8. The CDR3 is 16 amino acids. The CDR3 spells CASSHWGTGRNTEAFF. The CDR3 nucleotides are TGCGCCAGCAGCCATTGGGGGACAGGCCGAAACACTGAAGCTTTCTTT.

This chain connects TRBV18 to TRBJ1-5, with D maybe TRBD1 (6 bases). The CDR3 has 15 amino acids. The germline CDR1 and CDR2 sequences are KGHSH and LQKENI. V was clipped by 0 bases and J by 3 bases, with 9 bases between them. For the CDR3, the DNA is TGTGCCAGCTCACCACCGGACAGCCCCAATCAGCCCCAGCATTTT. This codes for CASSPPDSPNQPQHF. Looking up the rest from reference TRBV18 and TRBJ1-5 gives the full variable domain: NAGVMQNPRHLVRRRGQEARLRCSPMKGHSHVYWYRQLPEEGLKFMVYLQKENIIDESGMPKERFSAEFPKEGPSILRIQQVVRGDSAAYFCASSPPDSPNQPQHFGDGTRLSIL.

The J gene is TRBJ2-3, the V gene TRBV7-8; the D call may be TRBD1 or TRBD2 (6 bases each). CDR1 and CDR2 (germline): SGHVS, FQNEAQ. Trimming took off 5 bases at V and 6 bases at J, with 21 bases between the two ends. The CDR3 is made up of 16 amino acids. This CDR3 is CASSPNGGGLVDTQYF. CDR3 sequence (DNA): TGTGCCAGCAGCCCCAATGGAGGGGGGTTAGTGGATACGCAGTATTTT.

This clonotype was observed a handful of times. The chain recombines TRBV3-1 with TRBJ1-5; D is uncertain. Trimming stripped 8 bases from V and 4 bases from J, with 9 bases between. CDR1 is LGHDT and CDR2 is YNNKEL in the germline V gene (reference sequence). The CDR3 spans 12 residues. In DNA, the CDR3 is TGTGCCAGCGGTCAGGTGAATCAGCCCCAGCATTTT. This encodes CASGQVNQPQHF.

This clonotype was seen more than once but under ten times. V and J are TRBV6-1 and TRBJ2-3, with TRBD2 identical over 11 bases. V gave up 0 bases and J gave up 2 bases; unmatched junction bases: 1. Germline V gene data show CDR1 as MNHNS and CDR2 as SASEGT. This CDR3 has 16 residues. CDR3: CASSEASGGATDTQYF. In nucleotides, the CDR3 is TGTGCCAGCAGTGAAGCTAGCGGGGGGGCCACAGATACGCAGTATTTT.

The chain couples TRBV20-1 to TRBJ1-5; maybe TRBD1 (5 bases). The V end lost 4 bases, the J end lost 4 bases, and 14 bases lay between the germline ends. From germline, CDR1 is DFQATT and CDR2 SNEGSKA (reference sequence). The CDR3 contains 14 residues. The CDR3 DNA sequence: TGCAGTGCTATAGGGGTTGGGGGTAATCAGCCCCAGCATTTT. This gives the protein CSAIGVGGNQPQHF.